These 14 T cell receptor beta chains were all obtained from the same sample, sequenced in a study of shared clonotypes between healthy human individuals. Some clones are missing from TCRdb's copy, which holds only in-frame ones; the method was immunoSEQ multiplex PCR. The table includes some 2,500,000 clones, less than 95% detected once. The sequenced material came from naive CD4+ T cells from PBMCs. Subset indicated: CD45RA+ positively selected. The receptors were sampled from a man between 18 and 29 years old in good health. Some clones in this sample may be carry-over from other donors' samples.

The rearrangement uses TRBV6-5 and TRBJ2-5; D is possibly TRBD2 (5 bases). Germline loops: CDR1 MNHEY, CDR2 SVGAGI. V was shortened by 3 bases and J by 1 base, with 9 bases between the two germline ends. The CDR3 is 14 residues long. The CDR3 reads CASSYLSGQETQYF. The CDR3 nucleotides are TGTGCCAGCAGTTATCTGAGCGGCCAAGAGACCCAGTACTTC.

V is TRBV5-1 and J is TRBJ2-4, with D unclear. V was clipped by 5 bases and J by 0 bases, with 9 bases between them. This CDR3 is built from 14 residues. Looked up from germline, CDR1 is SGHRS and CDR2 is YFSETQ. CDR3 nucleotides: TGCGCCAGCAGAGAGTTGAAAGCCAAAAACATTCAGTACTTC. This codes for CASRELKAKNIQYF. Drawing the rest from reference TRBV5-1 and TRBJ2-4, the complete variable domain is KAGVTQTPRYLIKTRGQQVTLSCSPISGHRSVSWYQQTPGQGLQFLFEYFSETQRNKGNFPGRFSGRQFSNSRSEMNVSTLELGDSALYLCASRELKAKNIQYFGAGTRLSVL.

V gene TRBV29-1 combines with J gene TRBJ2-5; tentative D call: TRBD1 (6 bases). The V and J ends lost 3 bases and 4 bases respectively, with 15 bases between them. The CDR3 loop spans 14 amino acids. Germline CDR1 is SQVTM and CDR2 is ANQGSEA. CDR3 protein: CSVDSTLGAETQYF. CDR3 sequence (DNA): TGCAGCGTTGATTCCACTCTGGGGGCAGAGACCCAGTACTTC. The variable domain in full, with the rest retrieved from reference TRBV29-1 and TRBJ2-5, is SAVISQKPSRDICQRGTSLTIQCQVDSQVTMMFWYRQQPGQSLTLIATANQGSEATYESGFVIDKFPISRPNLTFSTLTVSNMSPEDSSIYLCSVDSTLGAETQYFGPGTRLLVL.

This clone was detected only once. The sample has other DNA sequences that encode this CDR3 too. The rearrangement joins TRBV5-1 to TRBJ1-1; a weak D match, TRBD1 (5 bases). Germline V gene data show CDR1 as SGHRS and CDR2 as YFSETQ. CDR3 length equals 15 residues. Trimming removed 4 bases from V and 2 bases from J, with 15 bases in between. In DNA, the CDR3 is TGCGCCAGCAGCCGGCTGGGGCAGGGTAACACTGAAGCTTTCTTT. It translates to CASSRLGQGNTEAFF.

J is TRBJ2-5 and V is TRBV7-2; D may match TRBD1 or TRBD2 (7 bases each). The CDR3 covers 16 residues. CDR1 and CDR2 from the germline V gene are SGHTA and FQGNSA. Trimming removed 5 bases at V and 5 bases at J, with 21 bases between. The CDR3 coding sequence is TGTGCCAGCAGCGTAACGACAGGGAGGGTAGACGAGACCCAGTACTTC. Amino acids: CASSVTTGRVDETQYF.

The V and J genes are TRBV2 and TRBJ2-7; D uncertain. Per the germline V gene, CDR1 is SNHLY and CDR2 is FYNNEI. This CDR3 has 14 residues. Trimming removed 4 bases from V and 2 bases from J, with 12 bases in between. The CDR3 spells CASSVGVGPYEQYF. The CDR3 DNA reads as TGTGCCAGCAGTGTAGGAGTAGGCCCCTACGAGCAGTACTTC.

The genes are TRBV19 and TRBJ2-2; TRBD2 agrees at 9 bases. The CDR3 is 14 amino acids. The J segment lost 7 bases and the V segment lost 4 bases, leaving 4 bases of the junction unmatched. Germline CDR1 is LNHDA and CDR2 is SQIVND (reference sequence). The CDR3 nucleotides read TGTGCCAGTAGTAATAGCGGGAGCGGCGGGGAGCTGTTTTTT. It codes for CASSNSGSGGELFF.

The genes are TRBV6-1 and TRBJ1-3, with 9 bases that match TRBD1. The germline V gene encodes CDR1 MNHNS and CDR2 SASEGT. The length of the CDR3 is 14 residues. Trimming cost V 7 bases and J 2 bases; bases outside gene matches: 3. Written as DNA, the CDR3 is TGTGCCAGCAATTGGGACAGGGCTGGAAACACCATATATTTT. Protein product: CASNWDRAGNTIYF.

For this clone: Within the sample, other DNA sequences also encode this same CDR3. The chain recombines TRBV5-4 with TRBJ1-1; 9 bases agree with TRBD1. V trimming: 3 bases; J trimming: 4 bases; junction bases outside the gene matches: 4. The germline V gene has CDR1 SGHNT and CDR2 YYREEE (reference sequence). This CDR3 is 14 amino acids long. The DNA for the CDR3 is TGTGCCAGCAGCTCGGACAGGGGTGGCACTGAAGCTTTCTTT. Protein sequence: CASSSDRGGTEAFF.

J is TRBJ1-3 and V is TRBV10-2; D is possibly TRBD1 (6 bases). The germline gives CDR1 WSHSY, CDR2 SAAADI. V shed 6 bases and J shed 7 bases, with 19 bases lying between them. The CDR3 totals 15 residues. The CDR3: CASSPTTGRGNTIYF. DNA for the CDR3: TGCGCCAGCAGCCCCACGACCGGGAGGGGGAACACCATATATTTT.

This clone was observed once. The chain couples TRBV11-2 to TRBJ1-5; D gene uncertain. V gave up 7 bases and J gave up 0 bases, with 22 bases separating them. Germline CDR1 is SGHAT and CDR2 is FQNNGV. The CDR3 has 18 amino acids. CDR3 DNA: TGTGCCAGCAACTCACTCGGACCTTCAGCCTTTAGCAATCAGCCCCAGCATTTT. It is translated as CASNSLGPSAFSNQPQHF.

The V call is TRBV5-1, the J call TRBJ1-1; D perhaps matches TRBD1 (5 bases). The CDR3 extends over 14 amino acids. The germline V gene has CDR1 SGHRS and CDR2 YFSETQ. Deletions cut 0 bases from V and 10 bases from J, with 16 bases between. As DNA, the CDR3 is TGCGCCAGCAGCTTGGGGCAGGGAGGTATCGGAGCTTTCTTT. Its protein product is CASSLGQGGIGAFF.

For this clone: Other DNA variants within this sample encode the same CDR3. This chain connects TRBV5-1 to TRBJ1-1; D might be TRBD1 (5 bases). The germline V and J ends were trimmed by 0 bases and 1 base, with 7 bases remaining between them. In germline, CDR1 is SGHRS, CDR2 YFSETQ. The CDR3 has 14 residues. The CDR3 DNA sequence: TGCGCCAGCAGCTTGGAGGGGCCGAACACTGAAGCTTTCTTT. This gives the protein CASSLEGPNTEAFF.

The chain employs TRBV6-5 and TRBJ1-1, with D possibly matching TRBD1 (6 bases). The germline CDR1 and CDR2 sequences are MNHEY and SVGAGI. The CDR3 is made up of 14 amino acids. The ends were cut back, 6 bases at V and 4 bases at J, with 15 bases in the middle. The CDR3, as DNA: TGTGCCAGCAGGTCAGCGGGCAGGGGCACTGAAGCTTTCTTT. Its translation: CASRSAGRGTEAFF.